A selection of T cell receptor beta chains follows, all from one sample in a study of blood T cell repertoires in COVID-19. Clones were sequenced by immunoSEQ multiplex PCR, and TCRdb holds only the in-frame ones, with some missing. Here the sample spans roughly 350,000 clones, roughly nine tenths being singletons. Sequencing was performed on PBMCs or T cells enriched from blood (not recorded which). The receptors here all came from a woman aged 25 to 39 who had recovered from COVID-19. Each CDR3 is given with its conserved first and last residue. Each record gives: V gene, clone size, J gene, D gene, CDR3 DNA, CDR3 protein. D genes are given only for firm matches. The size of a clone is reported for some rows only, either as once, few or many, or as a class for expanded clones.

v_call: TRBV2
clone_size: -
j_call: TRBJ1-6
d_call: TRBD1
cdr3_nt: TGTGCCAGCAGTTCCGGACAGGTCCGCCTCTATACTTTATCACCCCTCCACTTT
cdr3_aa: CASSSGQVRLYTLSPLHF

v_call: TRBV6-5
clone_size: -
j_call: TRBJ2-1
d_call: -
cdr3_nt: TGTGCCACCAAAGGGGGAGAGCAGTTCTTC
cdr3_aa: CATKGGEQFF

v_call: TRBV23-1
clone_size: -
j_call: TRBJ2-7
d_call: TRBD2
cdr3_nt: TGCGCCAGCAGTCAATCCCGGCCTAGCGGGGGGGTATCCTACGAGCAGTACTTC
cdr3_aa: CASSQSRPSGGVSYEQYF

v_call: TRBV7-9
clone_size: many
j_call: TRBJ1-2
d_call: -
cdr3_nt: TGTGCCAGCAGCTCCTACAGTTGGGGCCGTAGAGATGGCTACACCTTC
cdr3_aa: CASSSYSWGRRDGYTF

v_call: TRBV21-1
clone_size: -
j_call: TRBJ2-7
d_call: -
cdr3_nt: TGTGCCAGCAGCTTCCGGGACAGGGGCCATGTCTTCTACGAGCAGTACTTC
cdr3_aa: CASSFRDRGHVFYEQYF

v_call: TRBV28
clone_size: -
j_call: TRBJ2-7
d_call: -
cdr3_nt: TGTGCCAGCAGGGTCCGACCCTCTAGCGGACAGACCTACGAGCAGTACTTC
cdr3_aa: CASRVRPSSGQTYEQYF

v_call: TRBV3-1/TRBV3-2
clone_size: -
j_call: TRBJ2-1
d_call: TRBD1
cdr3_nt: TGTGCCAGCAGCCAACCAACCGGGACAGGCATTCATGAGCAGTTCTTC
cdr3_aa: CASSQPTGTGIHEQFF

v_call: TRBV6-5
clone_size: -
j_call: TRBJ2-3
d_call: -
cdr3_nt: TGTGCCAGCAGTTACAGGGGCCAGCCTGACGCTACGCAGTATTTT
cdr3_aa: CASSYRGQPDATQYF

v_call: TRBV28
clone_size: -
j_call: TRBJ1-4
d_call: TRBD1
cdr3_nt: TGTGCCAGCAGTTCCGGGGACAGGGACGAAAAACTGTTTTTT
cdr3_aa: CASSSGDRDEKLFF

v_call: TRBV27
clone_size: many
j_call: TRBJ2-3
d_call: -
cdr3_nt: TGTGCCAGCAGTCCAGACACAGATACGCAGTATTTT
cdr3_aa: CASSPDTDTQYF

v_call: TRBV10-1
clone_size: -
j_call: TRBJ1-6
d_call: -
cdr3_nt: TGCGCCAGCAGTGAGGGTCGGAGACAGGATAATTCACCCCTCCACTTT
cdr3_aa: CASSEGRRQDNSPLHF

v_call: TRBV4-1
clone_size: -
j_call: TRBJ1-4
d_call: -
cdr3_nt: TGCGCCAGCAGCCAAGGCCAGCGGGCAACTAATGAAAAACTGTTTTTT
cdr3_aa: CASSQGQRATNEKLFF

v_call: TRBV5-6
clone_size: -
j_call: TRBJ1-6
d_call: -
cdr3_nt: TGTGCCAGCAGCTTGGCCGGGGGGTCACCCCTCCACTTT
cdr3_aa: CASSLAGGSPLHF

v_call: TRBV7-3
clone_size: -
j_call: TRBJ2-7
d_call: TRBD2
cdr3_nt: TGTGCCAGCAGCCCGGGGGGAAGCTACGAGCAGTACTTC
cdr3_aa: CASSPGGSYEQYF

v_call: TRBV9
clone_size: -
j_call: TRBJ2-7
d_call: TRBD2
cdr3_nt: TGTGCCAGCAGCGCCCATTTTAGCGGGGGGGACTCCTACGAGCAGTACTTC
cdr3_aa: CASSAHFSGGDSYEQYF

v_call: TRBV7-2
clone_size: -
j_call: TRBJ1-3
d_call: -
cdr3_nt: TGTGCCAGCAGCTTACATGGGCAGTCCGCGGGAAACACCATATATTTT
cdr3_aa: CASSLHGQSAGNTIYF

v_call: TRBV5-5
clone_size: -
j_call: TRBJ1-1
d_call: -
cdr3_nt: TGTGCCAGCAGCTTTTCAGGGCTCACTGAAGCTTTCTTT
cdr3_aa: CASSFSGLTEAFF